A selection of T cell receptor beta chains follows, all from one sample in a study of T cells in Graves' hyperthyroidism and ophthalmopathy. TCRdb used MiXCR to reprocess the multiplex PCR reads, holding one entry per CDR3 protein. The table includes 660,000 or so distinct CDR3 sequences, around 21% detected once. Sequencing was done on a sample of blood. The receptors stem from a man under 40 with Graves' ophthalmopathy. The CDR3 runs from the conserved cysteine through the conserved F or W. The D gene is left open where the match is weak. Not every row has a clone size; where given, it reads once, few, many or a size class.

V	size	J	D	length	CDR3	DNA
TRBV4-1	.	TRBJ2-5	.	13	CASSRGDTETQYF	TGCGCCAGCAGCCGGGGGGACACCGAGACCCAGTACTTC
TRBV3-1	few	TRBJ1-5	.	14	CASSQGISNQPQHF	TGTGCCAGCAGCCAGGGGATTAGCAATCAGCCCCAGCATTTT
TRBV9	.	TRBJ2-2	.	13	CASSVGGLGELFF	TGTGCCAGCAGCGTAGGTGGCCTGGGGGAGCTGTTTTTT
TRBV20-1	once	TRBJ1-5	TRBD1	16	CSARYRGKVLNQPQHF	TGCAGTGCTAGGTACAGGGGTAAGGTTCTCAATCAGCCCCAGCATTTT
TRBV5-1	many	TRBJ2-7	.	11	CASSSSYEQYF	TGTGCCAGCAGCTCCTCCTACGAGCAGTACTTC
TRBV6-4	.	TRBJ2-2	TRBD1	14	CATTGTVAGWELFF	TGTGCTACAACCGGGACAGTCGCTGGTTGGGAGCTGTTTTTT
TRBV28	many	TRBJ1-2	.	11	CASSAADGYTF	TGTGCCAGCAGCGCAGCTGATGGCTACACCTTC
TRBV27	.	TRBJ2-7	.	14	CASRLRGPNYEQYF	TGTGCCAGCCGTCTTCGGGGTCCCAATTACGAGCAGTACTTC
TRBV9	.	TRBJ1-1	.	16	CASSEYPRGPNTEAFF	TGTGCCAGCAGCGAGTACCCCCGGGGTCCGAACACTGAAGCTTTCTTT
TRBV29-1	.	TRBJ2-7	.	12	CSVEDRSYEQYF	TGCAGCGTCGAAGACAGATCCTACGAGCAGTACTTC
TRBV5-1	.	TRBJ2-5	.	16	CASSLEAGSIQETQYF	TGCGCCAGCAGCTTGGAAGCAGGATCGATCCAAGAGACCCAGTACTTC
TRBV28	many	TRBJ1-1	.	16	CASSQGSGAWNTEAFF	TGTGCCAGCAGTCAAGGCAGCGGGGCATGGAACACTGAAGCTTTCTTT
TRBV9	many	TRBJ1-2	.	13	CASSVGDGDGYTF	TGTGCCAGCAGCGTAGGTGACGGAGATGGCTACACCTTC
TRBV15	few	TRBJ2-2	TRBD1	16	CATSSGTGIRTGELFF	TGTGCCACCAGCAGCGGGACAGGGATACGAACCGGGGAGCTGTTTTTT
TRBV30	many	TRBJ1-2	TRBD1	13	CAWTFETGNGYTF	TGTGCCTGGACGTTCGAGACAGGGAATGGCTACACCTTC
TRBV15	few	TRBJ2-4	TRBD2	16	CATSRDRGGAGDIQYF	TGTGCCACCAGCAGAGATCGCGGGGGGGCAGGGGACATTCAGTACTTC
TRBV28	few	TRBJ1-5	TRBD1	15	CASCRGKHSNQPQHF	TGTGCCAGTTGCAGGGGGAAACATAGCAATCAGCCCCAGCATTTT
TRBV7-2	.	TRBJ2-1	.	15	CASSLAHNSYNEQFF	TGTGCCAGCAGCTTAGCTCATAACTCCTACAATGAGCAGTTCTTC
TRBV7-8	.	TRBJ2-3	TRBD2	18	CASSPVGTAGGSTDTQYF	TGTGCCAGCAGCCCAGTCGGGACCGCCGGGGGGAGCACAGATACGCAGTATTTT
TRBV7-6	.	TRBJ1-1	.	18	CASSLAPYRALADTEAFF	TGTGCCAGCAGCTTAGCGCCTTACAGGGCCTTGGCGGACACTGAAGCTTTCTTT
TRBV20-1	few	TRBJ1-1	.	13	CSADYREDTEAFF	TGCAGTGCGGATTACAGGGAGGACACTGAAGCTTTCTTT
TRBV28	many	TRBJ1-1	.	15	CASSPRMTLNTEAFF	TGTGCCAGCAGTCCCCGGATGACTTTGAACACTGAAGCTTTCTTT
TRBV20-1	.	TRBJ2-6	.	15	CSARAGGVRANVLTF	TGCAGTGCTAGAGCAGGAGGGGTCCGGGCCAACGTCCTGACTTTC
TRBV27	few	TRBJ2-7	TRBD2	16	CASSLRTSGNLYEQYF	TGTGCCAGCAGTTTGCGGACTAGCGGGAACTTATACGAGCAGTACTTC
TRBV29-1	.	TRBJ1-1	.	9	CSVEDHTFF	TGCAGCGTTGAAGATCATACTTTCTTT
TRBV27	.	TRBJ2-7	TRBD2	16	CASSATGAGGPEEQYF	TGTGCCAGCAGTGCCACCGGGGCGGGGGGGCCGGAAGAGCAGTACTTC
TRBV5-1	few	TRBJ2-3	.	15	CASSLVVGPADTQYF	TGCGCCAGCAGCTTGGTCGTCGGGCCCGCCGATACGCAGTATTTT
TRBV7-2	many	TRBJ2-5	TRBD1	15	CASSLAVTGGETQYF	TGTGCCAGCAGCCTCGCGGTGACAGGGGGGGAGACCCAGTACTTC
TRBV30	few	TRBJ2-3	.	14	CAWSVPSSTDTQYF	TGTGCCTGGAGTGTACCCTCAAGCACAGATACGCAGTATTTT
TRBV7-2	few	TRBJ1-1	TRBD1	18	CASSLWSSDRGGWTEAFF	TGTGCCAGCAGCTTATGGTCGTCGGACAGGGGGGGTTGGACTGAAGCTTTCTTT
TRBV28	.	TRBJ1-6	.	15	CASGAVRFLNSPLHF	TGTGCCAGTGGGGCAGTTCGGTTCCTTAATTCACCCCTCCACTTT
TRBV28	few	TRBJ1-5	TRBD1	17	CASSRQGAIYSNQPQHF	TGTGCCAGCAGCCGACAGGGGGCAATATATAGCAATCAGCCCCAGCATTTT
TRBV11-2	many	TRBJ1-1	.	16	CASSLDRKFTNTEAFF	TGTGCCAGCAGCTTAGATCGAAAATTCACGAACACTGAAGCTTTCTTT
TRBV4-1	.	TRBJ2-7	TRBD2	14	CASSQDGRAYEQYF	TGCGCCAGCAGCCAAGACGGGAGGGCCTACGAGCAGTACTTC
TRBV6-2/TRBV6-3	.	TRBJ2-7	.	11	CASSYSAEQYF	TGTGCCAGCAGTTACTCTGCCGAGCAGTACTTC
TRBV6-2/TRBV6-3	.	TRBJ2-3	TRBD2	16	CASNNRLAGGPDTQYF	TGTGCCAGCAACAACAGACTAGCGGGAGGGCCGGATACGCAGTATTTT
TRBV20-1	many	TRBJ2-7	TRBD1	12	CSARGQGVEQYF	TGCAGTGCTAGGGGACAGGGCGTCGAGCAGTACTTC
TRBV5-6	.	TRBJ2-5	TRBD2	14	CASSLAGLEETQYF	TGTGCCAGCAGCTTGGCCGGACTAGAGGAGACCCAGTACTTC
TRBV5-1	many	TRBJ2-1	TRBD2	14	CASSKAGAHNEQFF	TGCGCCAGCAGCAAAGCGGGGGCCCACAATGAGCAGTTCTTC
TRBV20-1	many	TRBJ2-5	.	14	CSAPAGTPQETQYF	TGCAGTGCTCCCGCTGGGACACCACAAGAGACCCAGTACTTC
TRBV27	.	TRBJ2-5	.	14	CASSPGTDGETQYF	TGTGCCAGCAGTCCCGGGACCGACGGGGAGACCCAGTACTTC
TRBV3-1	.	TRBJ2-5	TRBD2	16	CASSQDYGGSHETQYF	TGTGCCAGCAGCCAAGATTACGGGGGGAGTCACGAGACCCAGTACTTC
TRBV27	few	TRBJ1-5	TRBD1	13	CASSPRGAQPQHF	TGTGCCAGCAGTCCCAGGGGGGCCCAGCCCCAGCATTTT
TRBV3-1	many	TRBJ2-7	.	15	CASSQDVGQPYEQYF	TGTGCCAGCAGCCAAGATGTCGGACAACCCTACGAGCAGTACTTC
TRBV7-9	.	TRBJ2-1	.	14	CASSFSGANNEQFF	TGTGCCAGCAGCTTCTCCGGGGCCAACAATGAGCAGTTCTTC
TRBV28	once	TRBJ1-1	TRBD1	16	CTSSSGQGARDTEASF	TGTACCAGCAGTTCGGGACAGGGGGCTAGGGACACTGAAGCTTCCTTT
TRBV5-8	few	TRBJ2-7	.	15	CASSLAGLASYEQYF	TGTGCCAGCAGCTTGGCGGGGCTAGCGAGCTACGAGCAGTACTTC
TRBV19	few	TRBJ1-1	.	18	CASTPSRPTGLGNTEAFF	TGTGCCAGTACCCCTTCGAGACCCACGGGGCTGGGGAACACTGAAGCTTTCTTT
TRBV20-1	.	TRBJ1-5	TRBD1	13	CSAAGQGNQPQHF	TGCAGTGCTGCGGGACAGGGGAATCAGCCCCAGCATTTT
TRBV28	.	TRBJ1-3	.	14	CASSLPRGGNTIYF	TGTGCCAGCAGTTTACCCAGGGGTGGAAACACCATATATTTT
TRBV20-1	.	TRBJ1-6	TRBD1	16	CSARRTGRFSDSPLHF	TGCAGTGCTAGAAGGACAGGGAGATTCTCAGATTCACCCCTCCACTTT
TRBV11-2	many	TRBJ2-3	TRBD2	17	CASSSNLAGGTTDTQYF	TGTGCCAGCAGCTCGAACTTAGCGGGAGGAACCACAGATACGCAGTATTTT